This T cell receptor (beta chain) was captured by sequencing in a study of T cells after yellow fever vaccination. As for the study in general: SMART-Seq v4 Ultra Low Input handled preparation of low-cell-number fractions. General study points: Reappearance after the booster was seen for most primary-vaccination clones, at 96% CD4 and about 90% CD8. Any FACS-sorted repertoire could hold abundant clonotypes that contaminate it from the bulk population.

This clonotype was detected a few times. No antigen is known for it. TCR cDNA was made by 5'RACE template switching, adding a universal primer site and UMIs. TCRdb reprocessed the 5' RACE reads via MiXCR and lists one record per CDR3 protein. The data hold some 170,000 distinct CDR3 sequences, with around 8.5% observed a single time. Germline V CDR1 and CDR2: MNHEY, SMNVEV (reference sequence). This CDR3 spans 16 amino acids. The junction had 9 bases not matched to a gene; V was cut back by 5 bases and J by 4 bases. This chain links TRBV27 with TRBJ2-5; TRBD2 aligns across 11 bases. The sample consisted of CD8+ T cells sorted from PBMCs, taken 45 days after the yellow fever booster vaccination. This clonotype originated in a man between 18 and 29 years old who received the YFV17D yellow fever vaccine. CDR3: CASSPLAGGPLETQYF. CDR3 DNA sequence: TGTGCCAGCAGTCCCTTAGCGGGGGGGCCGTTAGAGACCCAGTACTTC.